The entry below describes one TCR beta chain. Germline V lookup: CDR1 LNHNV, CDR2 YYDKDF (reference sequence). The CDR3 spans 14 residues. The J segment lost 6 bases and the V segment lost 9 bases, leaving 9 bases of the junction unmatched. The data are from a study of blood T cell repertoires in COVID-19. Repertoires were generated with immunoSEQ multiplex PCR, while TCRdb's copy carries only in-frame clones and drops some. The data hold about 190,000 clones, with roughly 86% observed a single time. This chain links TRBV15 with TRBJ2-1; TRBD2 matches at 9 bases. Source material: peripheral blood. The receptor comes from a woman in her seventies with active or convalescent COVID-19. CDR3 loop: CATTRTSETNEQFF. In DNA form, the CDR3 reads TGTGCCACTACCCGGACTAGCGAGACCAATGAGCAGTTCTTC.